This TCR beta chain emerged from a study of PD-1 blockade in classical Hodgkin lymphoma. Study outcomes and limitations: Newly diagnosed patients were reported to exhibit reduced baseline TCR diversity relative to healthy donors.

Assay used: immunoSEQ multiplex PCR; TCRdb lists only in-frame clones, some missing. The table has more than 40,000 clones, approximately 83% seen once. As for this clone: Its antigen is undetermined.

Germline trimming cut 5 bases from V and 9 bases from J; bases unmatched to any gene: 15. Per germline, CDR1 MNHEY and CDR2 SMNVEV (reference sequence). The CDR3 is 16 amino acids. Brentuximab vedotin exposure varied, and every patient relapsed after autologous stem cell transplantation. The sample here was peripheral blood mononuclear cells (PBMCs), taken at baseline. The source is a human donor with classical Hodgkin lymphoma. The chain combines TRBV27 with TRBJ2-1; 8 bases are a match to TRBD1. This chain's CDR3 is CASSPRDRLMGGEQFF. CDR3 bases: TGTGCCAGCAGTCCCCGGGACAGGCTGATGGGGGGTGAGCAGTTCTTC.